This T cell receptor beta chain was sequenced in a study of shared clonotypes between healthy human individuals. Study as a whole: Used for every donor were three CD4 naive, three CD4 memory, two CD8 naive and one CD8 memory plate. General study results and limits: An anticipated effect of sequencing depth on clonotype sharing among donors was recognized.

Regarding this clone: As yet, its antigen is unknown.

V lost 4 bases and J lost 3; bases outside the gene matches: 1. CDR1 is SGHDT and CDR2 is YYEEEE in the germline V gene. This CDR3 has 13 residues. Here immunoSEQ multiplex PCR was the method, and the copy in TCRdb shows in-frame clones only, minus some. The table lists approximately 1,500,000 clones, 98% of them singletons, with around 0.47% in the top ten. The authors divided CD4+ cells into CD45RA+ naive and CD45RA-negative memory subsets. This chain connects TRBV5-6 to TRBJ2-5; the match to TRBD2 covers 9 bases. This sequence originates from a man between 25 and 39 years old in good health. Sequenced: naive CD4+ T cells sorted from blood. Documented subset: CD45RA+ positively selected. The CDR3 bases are TGTGCCAGCAGCCGCGGGGGGGAAGAGACCCAGTACTTC. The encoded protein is CASSRGGEETQYF.